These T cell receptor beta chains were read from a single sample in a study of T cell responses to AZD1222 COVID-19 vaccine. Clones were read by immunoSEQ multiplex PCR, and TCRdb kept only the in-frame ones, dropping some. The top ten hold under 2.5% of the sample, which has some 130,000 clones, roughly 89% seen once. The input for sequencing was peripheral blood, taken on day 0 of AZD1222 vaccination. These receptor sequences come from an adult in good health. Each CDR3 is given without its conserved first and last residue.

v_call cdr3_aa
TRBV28 ASSGTRQAF
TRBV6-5 ASQNPGQRNTIY
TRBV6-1 ASSEGPGTPVEEQY
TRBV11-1 ASSLRRGGYEQY
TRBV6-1 ASSEQQRRLF
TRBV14 ASSHLGRGAFGNTIY
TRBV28 ATTKNTGELF
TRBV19 ASSIYRNTEAF
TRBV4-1 ASSQGAPGGTEAF
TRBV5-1 ASSQLRPNEQF
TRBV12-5 ASGLVNTAVPRDEQF
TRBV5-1 ASSSRTGLDTEAF
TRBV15 ATSRVHSMTGQF
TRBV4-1 ASSPQGGGYEQY
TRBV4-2 ASSHGGSEQF
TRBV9 ASSGRVDNEQF
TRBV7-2 ASSLRAGGGSFEQY
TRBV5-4 ASSSSTGSAGNTIY
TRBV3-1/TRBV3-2 ASSQGWRRGASNEQF
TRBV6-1 ASSETGDQRNQPQH
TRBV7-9 ASSFDRGGDTQY
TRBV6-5 AIRTGMNTEAF